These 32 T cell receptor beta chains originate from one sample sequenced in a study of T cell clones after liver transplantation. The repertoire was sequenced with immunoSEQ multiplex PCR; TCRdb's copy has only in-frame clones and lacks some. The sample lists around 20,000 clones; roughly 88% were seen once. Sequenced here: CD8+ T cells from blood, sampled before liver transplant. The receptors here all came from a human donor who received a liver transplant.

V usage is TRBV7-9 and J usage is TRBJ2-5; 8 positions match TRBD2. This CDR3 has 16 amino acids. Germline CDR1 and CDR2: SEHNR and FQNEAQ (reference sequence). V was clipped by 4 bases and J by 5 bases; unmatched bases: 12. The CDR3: CASSSPENPGGETQYF. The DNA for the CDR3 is TGTGCCAGCAGCTCCCCGGAAAATCCGGGAGGGGAGACCCAGTACTTC.

The DNA for the CDR3 is TGCGCCAGCAGCTTACAACCTCCGCAGGGAAGCAGTAGTATCGAGCAGTACTTC. Amino acids: CASSLQPPQGSSSIEQYF. This chain joins TRBV5-1 and TRBJ2-7, with D possibly TRBD1 on 5 matching bases. Germline CDR1 reads SGHRS; CDR2 reads YFSETQ. The CDR3 runs 18 residues. Trimming shortened V by 2 bases and J by 6 bases, and 27 bases separated the two germline ends.

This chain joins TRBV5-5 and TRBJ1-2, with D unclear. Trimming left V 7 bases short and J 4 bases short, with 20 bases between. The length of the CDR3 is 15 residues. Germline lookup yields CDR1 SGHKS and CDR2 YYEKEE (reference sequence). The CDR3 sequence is CASYSGVSRTYGYTF. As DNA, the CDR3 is TGTGCCAGCTATAGTGGTGTCTCGCGGACCTATGGCTACACCTTC.

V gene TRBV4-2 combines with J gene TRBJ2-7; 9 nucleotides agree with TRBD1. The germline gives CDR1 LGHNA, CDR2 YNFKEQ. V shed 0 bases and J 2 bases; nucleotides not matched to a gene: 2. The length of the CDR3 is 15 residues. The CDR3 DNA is TGTGCCAGCAGCCAAGATAGGACAGGGGCCTACGAGCAGTACTTC. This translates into CASSQDRTGAYEQYF.

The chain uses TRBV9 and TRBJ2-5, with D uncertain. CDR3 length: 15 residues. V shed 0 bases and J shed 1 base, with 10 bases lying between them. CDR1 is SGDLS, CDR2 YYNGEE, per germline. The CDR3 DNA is TGTGCCAGCAGCGTAGGGTCATTGCTCCAAGAGACCCAGTACTTC. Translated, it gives CASSVGSLLQETQYF.

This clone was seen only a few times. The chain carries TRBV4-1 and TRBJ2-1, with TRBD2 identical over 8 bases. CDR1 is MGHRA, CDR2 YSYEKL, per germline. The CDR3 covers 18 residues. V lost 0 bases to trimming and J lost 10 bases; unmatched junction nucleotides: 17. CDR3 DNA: TGCGCCAGCAGCCAAGAGGTTCAGGCGGGAGGAGGGGTGGTAGAGCAGTTCTTC. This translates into CASSQEVQAGGGVVEQFF.

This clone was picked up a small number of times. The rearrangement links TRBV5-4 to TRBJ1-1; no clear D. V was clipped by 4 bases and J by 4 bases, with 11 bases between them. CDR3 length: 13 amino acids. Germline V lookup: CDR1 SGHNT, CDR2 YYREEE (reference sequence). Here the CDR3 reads CASSTGGGTEAFF. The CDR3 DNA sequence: TGTGCCAGCAGCACTGGAGGAGGCACTGAAGCTTTCTTT.

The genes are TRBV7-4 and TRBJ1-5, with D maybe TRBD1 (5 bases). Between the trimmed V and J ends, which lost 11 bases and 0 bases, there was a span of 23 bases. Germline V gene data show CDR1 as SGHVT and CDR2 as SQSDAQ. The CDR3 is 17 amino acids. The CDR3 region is CAPIGRGVWDSNQPQHF. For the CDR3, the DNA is TGTGCCCCCATCGGTAGGGGTGTGTGGGATAGCAATCAGCCCCAGCATTTT. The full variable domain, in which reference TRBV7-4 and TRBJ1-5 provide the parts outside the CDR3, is GAGVSQSPRYKVAKRGRDVALRCDSISGHVTLYWYRQTLGQGSEVLTYSQSDAQRDKSGRPSGRFSAERPERSVSTLKIQRTEQGDSAVYLCAPIGRGVWDSNQPQHFGDGTRLSIL.

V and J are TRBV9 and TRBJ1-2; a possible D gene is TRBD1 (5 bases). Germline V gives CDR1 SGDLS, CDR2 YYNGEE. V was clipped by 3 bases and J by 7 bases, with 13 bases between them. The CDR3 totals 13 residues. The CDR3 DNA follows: TGTGCCAGCAGCGGAAGACGACAGCGTGGCTACACCTTC. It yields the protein CASSGRRQRGYTF.

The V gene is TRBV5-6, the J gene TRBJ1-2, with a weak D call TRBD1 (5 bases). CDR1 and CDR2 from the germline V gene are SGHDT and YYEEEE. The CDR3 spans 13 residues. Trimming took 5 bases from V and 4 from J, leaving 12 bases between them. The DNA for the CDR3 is TGTGCCAGCAGGTTCCAGGGAGGCTATGGCTACACCTTC. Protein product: CASRFQGGYGYTF.

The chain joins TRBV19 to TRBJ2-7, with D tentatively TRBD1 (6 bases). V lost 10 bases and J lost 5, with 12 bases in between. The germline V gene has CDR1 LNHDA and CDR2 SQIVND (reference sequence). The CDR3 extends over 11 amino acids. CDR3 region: CATSQGNEQYF. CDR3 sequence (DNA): TGTGCCACCTCACAGGGAAACGAGCAGTACTTC. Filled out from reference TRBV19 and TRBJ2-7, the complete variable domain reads DGGITQSPKYLFRKEGQNVTLSCEQNLNHDAMYWYRQDPGQGLRLIYYSQIVNDFQKGDIAEGYSVSREKKESFPLTVTSAQKNPTAFYLCATSQGNEQYFGPGTRLTVT.

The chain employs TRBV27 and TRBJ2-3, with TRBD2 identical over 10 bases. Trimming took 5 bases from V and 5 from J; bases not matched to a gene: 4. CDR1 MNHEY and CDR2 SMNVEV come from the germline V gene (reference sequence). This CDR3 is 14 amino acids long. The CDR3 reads CASSLAGAEDTQYF. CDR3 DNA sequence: TGTGCCAGCAGTCTAGCGGGAGCGGAAGATACGCAGTATTTT.

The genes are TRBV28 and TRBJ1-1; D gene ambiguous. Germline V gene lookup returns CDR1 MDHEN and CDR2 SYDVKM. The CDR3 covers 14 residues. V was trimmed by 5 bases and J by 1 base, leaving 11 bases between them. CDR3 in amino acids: CASSPPDGNTEAFF. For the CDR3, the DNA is TGTGCCAGCAGTCCCCCGGACGGGAACACTGAAGCTTTCTTT. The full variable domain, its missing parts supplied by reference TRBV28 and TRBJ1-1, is DVKVTQSSRYLVKRTGEKVFLECVQDMDHENMFWYRQDPGLGLRLIYFSYDVKMKEKGDIPEGYSVSREKKERFSLILESASTNQTSMYLCASSPPDGNTEAFFGQGTRLTVV.

The CDR3 nucleotides are TGTGCCAGTAGTATACTAGCGGGATTGGTCGATGAGCAGTTCTTC. Protein: CASSILAGLVDEQFF. The V and J genes are TRBV19 and TRBJ2-1; 9 nucleotides agree with TRBD2. Trimming took 2 bases from V and 8 from J; bases not matched to a gene: 7. The CDR3 has 15 residues. CDR1 is LNHDA, CDR2 SQIVND, per germline (reference sequence). The whole variable domain, filled in from reference TRBV19 and TRBJ2-1, reads DGGITQSPKYLFRKEGQNVTLSCEQNLNHDAMYWYRQDPGQGLRLIYYSQIVNDFQKGDIAEGYSVSREKKESFPLTVTSAQKNPTAFYLCASSILAGLVDEQFFGPGTRLTVL.

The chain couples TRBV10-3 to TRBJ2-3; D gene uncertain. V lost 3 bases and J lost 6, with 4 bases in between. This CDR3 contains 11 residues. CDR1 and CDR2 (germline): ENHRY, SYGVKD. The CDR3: CAISDRDTQYF. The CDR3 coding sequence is TGTGCCATCAGTGACCGGGATACGCAGTATTTT.

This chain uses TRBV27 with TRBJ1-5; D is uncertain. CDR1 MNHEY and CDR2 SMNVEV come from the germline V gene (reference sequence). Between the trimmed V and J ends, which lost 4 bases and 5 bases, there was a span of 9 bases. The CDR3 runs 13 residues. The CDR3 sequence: CASSYNEDQPQHF. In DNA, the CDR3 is TGTGCCAGCAGTTATAATGAAGATCAGCCCCAGCATTTT.

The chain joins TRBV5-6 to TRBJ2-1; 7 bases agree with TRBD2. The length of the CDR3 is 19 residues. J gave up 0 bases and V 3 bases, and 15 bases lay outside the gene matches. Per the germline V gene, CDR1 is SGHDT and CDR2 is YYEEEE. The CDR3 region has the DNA TGTGCCAGCAGCTCCTGGGGGGGAAGTGGGACCAGCTCCTACAATGAGCAGTTCTTC. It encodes CASSSWGGSGTSSYNEQFF.

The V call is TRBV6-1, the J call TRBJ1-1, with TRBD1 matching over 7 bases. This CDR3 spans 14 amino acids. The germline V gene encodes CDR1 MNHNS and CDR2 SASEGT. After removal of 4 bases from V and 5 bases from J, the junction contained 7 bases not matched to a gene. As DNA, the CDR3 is TGTGCCAGCAGTGCCGACAGGGAGCAGACTGAAGCTTTCTTT. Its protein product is CASSADREQTEAFF.

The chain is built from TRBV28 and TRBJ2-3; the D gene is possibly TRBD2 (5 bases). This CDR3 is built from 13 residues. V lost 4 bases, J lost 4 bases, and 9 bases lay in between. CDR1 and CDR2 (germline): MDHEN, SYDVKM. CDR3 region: CASSSGRADTQYF. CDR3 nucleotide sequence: TGTGCCAGCAGTTCGGGGAGAGCAGATACGCAGTATTTT.

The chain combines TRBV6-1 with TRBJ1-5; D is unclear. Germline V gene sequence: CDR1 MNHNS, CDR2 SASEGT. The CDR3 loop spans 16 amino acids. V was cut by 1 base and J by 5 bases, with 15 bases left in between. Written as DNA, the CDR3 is TGTGCCAGCAGTGAAGAGGTAGGGAGCCGTTATCAGCCCCAGCATTTT. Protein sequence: CASSEEVGSRYQPQHF.

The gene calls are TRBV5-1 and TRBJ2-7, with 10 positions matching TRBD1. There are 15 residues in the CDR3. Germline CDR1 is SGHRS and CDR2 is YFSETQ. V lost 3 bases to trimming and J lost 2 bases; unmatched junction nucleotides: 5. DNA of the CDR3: TGCGCCAGCAGCTCCTCCGGGACAGGGGCCTACGAGCAGTACTTC. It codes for CASSSSGTGAYEQYF.

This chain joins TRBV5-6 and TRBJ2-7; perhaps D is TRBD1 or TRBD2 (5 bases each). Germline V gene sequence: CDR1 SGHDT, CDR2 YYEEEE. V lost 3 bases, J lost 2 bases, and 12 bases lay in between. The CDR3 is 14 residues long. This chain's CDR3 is CASSYRDQPYEQYF. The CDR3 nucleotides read TGTGCCAGCAGCTACCGGGACCAGCCCTACGAGCAGTACTTC.

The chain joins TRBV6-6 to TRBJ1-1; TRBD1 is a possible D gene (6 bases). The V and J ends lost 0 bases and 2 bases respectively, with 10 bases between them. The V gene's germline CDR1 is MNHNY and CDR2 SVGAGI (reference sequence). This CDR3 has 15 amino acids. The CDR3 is CASSYSWTDNTEAFF. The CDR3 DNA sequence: TGTGCCAGCAGTTACTCGTGGACAGATAACACTGAAGCTTTCTTT.

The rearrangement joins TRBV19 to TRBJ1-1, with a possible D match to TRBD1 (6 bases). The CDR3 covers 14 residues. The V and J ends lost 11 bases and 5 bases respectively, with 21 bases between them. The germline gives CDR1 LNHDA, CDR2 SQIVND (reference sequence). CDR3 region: CAVESGAAGTEAFF. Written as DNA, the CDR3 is TGTGCCGTCGAGTCGGGGGCGGCGGGTACTGAAGCTTTCTTT.

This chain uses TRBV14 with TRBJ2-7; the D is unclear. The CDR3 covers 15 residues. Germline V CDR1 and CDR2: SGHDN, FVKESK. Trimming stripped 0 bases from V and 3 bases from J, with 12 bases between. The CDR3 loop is CASSQDWVDFYEQYF. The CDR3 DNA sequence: TGTGCCAGCAGCCAAGATTGGGTAGACTTCTACGAGCAGTACTTC.

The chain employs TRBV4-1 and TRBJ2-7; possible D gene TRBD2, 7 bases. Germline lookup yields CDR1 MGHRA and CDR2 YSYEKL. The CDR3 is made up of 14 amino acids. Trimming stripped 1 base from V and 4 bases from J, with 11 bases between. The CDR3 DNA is TGCGCCAGCAGCCAAGGGGGGAGGGGGTACGAGCAGTACTTC. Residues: CASSQGGRGYEQYF.

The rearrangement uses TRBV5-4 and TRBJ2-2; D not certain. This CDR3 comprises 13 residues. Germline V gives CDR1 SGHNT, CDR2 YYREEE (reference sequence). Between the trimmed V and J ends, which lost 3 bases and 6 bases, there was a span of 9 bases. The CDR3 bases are TGTGCCAGCAGCTCCCCCCCGGCCGGGGAGCTGTTTTTT. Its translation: CASSSPPAGELFF.

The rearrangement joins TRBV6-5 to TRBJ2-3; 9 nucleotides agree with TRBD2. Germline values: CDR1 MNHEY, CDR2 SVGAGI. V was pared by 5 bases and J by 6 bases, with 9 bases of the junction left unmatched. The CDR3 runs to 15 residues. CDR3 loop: CASSPLAGLGDTQYF. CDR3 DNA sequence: TGTGCCAGCAGTCCTCTAGCGGGATTAGGGGATACGCAGTATTTT.

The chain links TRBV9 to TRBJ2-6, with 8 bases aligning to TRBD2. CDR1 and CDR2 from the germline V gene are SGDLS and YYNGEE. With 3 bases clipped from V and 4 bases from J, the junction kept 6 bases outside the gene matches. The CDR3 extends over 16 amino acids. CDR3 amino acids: CASSAPGGAGANVLTF. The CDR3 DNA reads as TGTGCCAGCAGCGCCCCCGGGGGGGCCGGGGCCAACGTCCTGACTTTC.

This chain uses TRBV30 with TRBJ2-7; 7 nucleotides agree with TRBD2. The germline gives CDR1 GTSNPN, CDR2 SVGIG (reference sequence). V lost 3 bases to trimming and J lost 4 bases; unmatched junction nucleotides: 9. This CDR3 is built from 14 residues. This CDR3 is CAWRVGRAGYEQYF. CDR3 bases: TGTGCCTGGAGGGTTGGCAGAGCGGGGTACGAGCAGTACTTC.

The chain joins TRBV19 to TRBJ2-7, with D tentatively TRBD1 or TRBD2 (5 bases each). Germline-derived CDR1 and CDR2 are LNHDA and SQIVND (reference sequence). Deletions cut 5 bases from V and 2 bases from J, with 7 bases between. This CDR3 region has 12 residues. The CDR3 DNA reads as TGTGCCAGTAGTCAGGGACCCTACGAGCAGTACTTC. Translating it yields CASSQGPYEQYF.

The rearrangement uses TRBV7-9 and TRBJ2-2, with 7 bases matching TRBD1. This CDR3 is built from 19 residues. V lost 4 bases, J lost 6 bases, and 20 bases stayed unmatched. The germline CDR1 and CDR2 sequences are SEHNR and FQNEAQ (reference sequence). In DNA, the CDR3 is TGTGCCAGCAGCTCGACAGGGATTGAGGGCGTGGGCGAGGCCGGGGAGCTGTTTTTT. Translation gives CASSSTGIEGVGEAGELFF.